One T cell receptor beta chain is described in this entry. Per the study methods: Amplification with reference gene primers provided the estimates of nucleated cell counts. Method: immunoSEQ multiplex PCR; TCRdb's copy keeps in-frame clones and lacks some. V, J and clone size are taken as reported in that table, and D and trimming were inferred from the DNA itself. The sample holds under 350,000 clones, about 89% seen once. The sample comes from a study of blood T cell repertoires in COVID-19. Study context: There were acute and convalescent COVID-19 samples, and they came from the United States, Italy and Spain. The analysed material was cDNA or gDNA that came from T cells, B-cell-depleted T cells, or PBMCs.

This receptor was taken from a man between 50 and 59 years old with acute or convalescent COVID-19. The sequencing input was peripheral blood.

CDR3 nucleotide sequence: TGTGCCAGCAGTGACCAGTTTTCCACACGAAACACTGAAGCTTTCTTT. Translated, it gives CASSDQFSTRNTEAFF. V gene TRBV6-1 combines with J gene TRBJ1-1; D gene unclear. CDR1 is MNHNS and CDR2 is SASEGT in the germline V gene. The CDR3 loop spans 16 amino acids. The V gene lost 3 bases and the J gene lost 2 bases, with 16 bases spanning the gap.